What follows are 18 T cell receptor beta chains derived from one specimen sequenced in a study of cytomegalovirus exposure and HLA in healthy donors. Sequencing was performed with immunoSEQ multiplex PCR; in TCRdb, only in-frame clones are kept and a portion is missing. The sample lists roughly 200,000 clones, about 89% occurring once. The sample taken for sequencing was PBMCs. The receptors derive from a man in his thirties or forties in good health and CMV-seropositive.

This chain connects TRBV15 to TRBJ1-3; D is ambiguous. The CDR3 covers 17 residues. The germline gives CDR1 LNHNV, CDR2 YYDKDF (reference sequence). The V and J ends lost 0 bases and 0 bases respectively, with 12 bases between them. DNA for the CDR3: TGTGCCACCAGCAGAGATGTTTGGCTGTCCTCTGGAAACACCATATATTTT. Translated: CATSRDVWLSSGNTIYF. Full variable domain (rest looked up from reference TRBV15 and TRBJ1-3): DAMVIQNPRYQVTQFGKPVTLSCSQTLNHNVMYWYQQKSSQAPKLLFHYYDKDFNNEADTPDNFQSRRPNTSFCFLDIRSPGLGDTAMYLCATSRDVWLSSGNTIYFGEGSWLTVV.

The chain's CDR3 is CASSGGPLAYEQYF. The CDR3 DNA sequence: TGTGCCAGCAGTGGGGGCCCGTTAGCGTACGAGCAGTACTTC. The chain combines TRBV27 with TRBJ2-7; perhaps TRBD1 as D (6 bases). Germline CDR1 reads MNHEY; CDR2 reads SMNVEV (reference sequence). V dropped 5 bases and J dropped 4 bases, with 15 bases sitting between them. This CDR3 is built from 14 residues.

This clone was counted a single time. This chain links TRBV6-1 with TRBJ2-1; perhaps TRBD1 as D (6 bases). The CDR3 sequence is 14 residues long. Germline CDR1 is MNHNS and CDR2 is SASEGT. Trimming left V 4 bases short and J 4 bases short, with 11 bases between. CDR3 coding DNA: TGTGCCAGCAGTGGGGGGCCGCATTACAATGAGCAGTTCTTC. This codes for CASSGGPHYNEQFF.

The gene calls are TRBV5-4 and TRBJ2-5; TRBD1 agrees at 10 bases. The CDR3 loop spans 16 amino acids. V lost 4 bases and J lost 4; bases outside the gene matches: 10. CDR1 and CDR2 from the germline V gene are SGHNT and YYREEE (reference sequence). The CDR3 loop reads CASSPSGTGVGETQYF. For the CDR3, the DNA is TGTGCCAGCAGCCCTTCCGGGACAGGGGTAGGAGAGACCCAGTACTTC.

V is TRBV6-5 and J is TRBJ1-2; no definite D call. Per the germline V gene, CDR1 is MNHEY and CDR2 is SVGAGI. V lost 5 bases and J lost 4, with 17 bases in between. The CDR3 is 15 residues long. CDR3 loop: CASSNGLRGGYGYTF. CDR3 DNA: TGTGCCAGCAGTAATGGACTTAGAGGTGGCTATGGCTACACCTTC.

This chain connects TRBV6-5 to TRBJ2-1, with D maybe TRBD1 (6 bases). Trimming stripped 2 bases from V and 8 bases from J, with 13 bases between. CDR1 is MNHEY and CDR2 is SVGAGI in the germline V gene. This CDR3 is 14 amino acids long. The CDR3 DNA sequence: TGTGCCAGCAGTTACGGGGGCCCTGGGGATGAGCAGTTCTTC. It yields the protein CASSYGGPGDEQFF.

This clone was seen just once. The chain links TRBV5-1 to TRBJ1-3; D possibly corresponds to TRBD1 (5 bases). The V end was cut by 2 bases, the J end by 1 base, with 7 bases between. Germline values: CDR1 SGHRS, CDR2 YFSETQ. The CDR3 is 14 residues long. CDR3 sequence reads: CASSLQASGNTIYF. The DNA of the CDR3 is TGCGCCAGCAGCTTACAGGCTTCTGGAAACACCATATATTTT.

Only a few counts were recorded for this clone. The J gene is TRBJ1-1, the V gene TRBV19, with no clear D. This CDR3 is 14 amino acids long. Per germline, CDR1 LNHDA and CDR2 SQIVND (reference sequence). Deletions cut 6 bases from V and 3 bases from J, with 14 bases between. The CDR3 region has the DNA TGTGCCAGTAGGATGGCCATAGAGGACACTGAAGCTTTCTTT. Its protein product is CASRMAIEDTEAFF.

This chain links TRBV5-1 with TRBJ2-2; 8 bases match TRBD2. Germline loops: CDR1 SGHRS, CDR2 YFSETQ. This CDR3 is 15 amino acids long. V trimming: 0 bases; J trimming: 5 bases; junction bases outside the gene matches: 3. In DNA form, the CDR3 reads TGCGCCAGCAGCTTGGAAGCGGGAGAAACCGGGGAGCTGTTTTTT. Encoded protein: CASSLEAGETGELFF.

This sequence joins TRBV27 and TRBJ2-7; TRBD2 aligns across 11 bases. The CDR3 totals 17 residues. Trimming at V came to 1 base and at J to 2 bases, leaving 7 bases not matched to a gene. Germline CDR1 is MNHEY and CDR2 is SMNVEV (reference sequence). The CDR3 DNA is TGTGCCAGCAGTTTATTGGTAGCGGGAGGGACTCCCTACGAGCAGTACTTC. Translating gives CASSLLVAGGTPYEQYF.

This clone has more than one count but fewer than ten. The V and J genes are TRBV30 and TRBJ1-2, with D uncertain. Germline V CDR1 and CDR2: GTSNPN, SVGIG (reference sequence). Between the trimmed V and J ends, which lost 8 bases and 6 bases, there was a span of 16 bases. CDR3 size: 12 residues. Here the CDR3 DNA reads TGTGCCCAGGAGTCAGTTTGGGATGGCTACACCTTC. Residues: CAQESVWDGYTF.

The J gene is TRBJ1-5, the V gene TRBV6-6, with TRBD1 as a possible D gene (6 bases). Trimming left V 2 bases short and J 6 bases short, with 11 bases between. This CDR3 contains 14 residues. Germline CDR1 is MNHNY and CDR2 is SVGAGI (reference sequence). CDR3 residues: CASSYLPGAQPQHF. The CDR3 nucleotides read TGTGCCAGCAGTTACCTCCCGGGGGCTCAGCCCCAGCATTTT.

By sample share, this clone is medium-sized. The chain combines TRBV6-1 with TRBJ2-7; D gene ambiguous. The CDR3 covers 14 residues. Germline assignment: CDR1 MNHNS and CDR2 SASEGT. The V end was cut by 2 bases, the J end by 3 bases, with 11 bases between. In nucleotides, the CDR3 is TGTGCCAGCAGTGAATTACCGGATATCTACGAGCAGTACTTC. Residues: CASSELPDIYEQYF.

The chain uses TRBV7-7 and TRBJ2-3, with D perhaps TRBD2 (7 bases). Trimming left V 3 bases short and J 6 bases short, with 19 bases between. CDR3 length: 16 residues. Germline CDR1 SSHAT, CDR2 FNYEAQ (reference sequence). Written as DNA, the CDR3 is TGTGCCAGCAGCTTGAGGGGGGGCCGATCAGCCGATACGCAGTATTTT. Protein sequence: CASSLRGGRSADTQYF.

This chain links TRBV4-1 with TRBJ2-7; D ambiguous. Germline-derived CDR1 and CDR2 are MGHRA and YSYEKL. This CDR3 has 17 residues. V gave up 0 bases and J gave up 1 base, with 16 bases separating them. The CDR3 nucleotides are TGCGCCAGCAGCCAAGATCGGCAGCGCAGTAGATCCTACGAGCAGTACTTC. Amino acids: CASSQDRQRSRSYEQYF.

The chain employs TRBV29-1 and TRBJ2-2, with D possibly matching TRBD2 (5 bases). This CDR3 has 16 residues. The ends were cut back, 6 bases at V and 0 bases at J, with 17 bases in the middle. CDR1 SQVTM and CDR2 ANQGSEA come from the germline V gene. This chain's CDR3 is CSVTGHQRSNTGELFF. As DNA, the CDR3 is TGCAGCGTGACTGGGCATCAGCGGTCGAACACCGGGGAGCTGTTTTTT.

This clone has just a few counts. The chain uses TRBV13 and TRBJ1-6, with D possibly being TRBD1 (6 bases). The CDR3 totals 16 residues. Trimming pared 4 bases from V and 0 bases from J, leaving 10 bases between. Germline V gives CDR1 PRHDT, CDR2 FYEKMQ (reference sequence). The CDR3 reads CASSSVGASYNSPLHF. In DNA form, the CDR3 reads TGTGCCAGCAGCTCTGTGGGGGCCTCCTATAATTCACCCCTCCACTTT.

This clone came up a few times. The chain employs TRBV11-1 and TRBJ1-1; D gene ambiguous. CDR1 SGHAT and CDR2 FQDESV come from the germline V gene (reference sequence). The ends were cut back, 8 bases at V and 1 base at J, with 11 bases in the middle. This CDR3 region has 13 residues. CDR3: CASGFRENTEAFF. The CDR3, as DNA: TGTGCCAGCGGATTTAGAGAGAACACTGAAGCTTTCTTT.